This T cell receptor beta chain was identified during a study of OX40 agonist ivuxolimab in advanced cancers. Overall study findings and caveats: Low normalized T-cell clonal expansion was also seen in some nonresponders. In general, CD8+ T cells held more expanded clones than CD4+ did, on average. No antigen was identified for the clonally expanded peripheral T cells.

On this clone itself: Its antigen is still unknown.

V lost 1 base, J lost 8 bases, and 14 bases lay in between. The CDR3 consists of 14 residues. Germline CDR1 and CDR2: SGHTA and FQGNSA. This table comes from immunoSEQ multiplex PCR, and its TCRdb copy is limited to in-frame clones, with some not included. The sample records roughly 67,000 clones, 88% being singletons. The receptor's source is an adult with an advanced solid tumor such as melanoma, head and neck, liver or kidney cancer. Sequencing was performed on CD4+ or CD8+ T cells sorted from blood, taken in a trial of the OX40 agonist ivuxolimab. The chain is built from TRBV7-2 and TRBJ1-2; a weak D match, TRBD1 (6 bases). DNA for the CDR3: TGTGCCAGCAGCTTAGACGGACAGAGTAGGGGCTACACCTTC. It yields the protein CASSLDGQSRGYTF.